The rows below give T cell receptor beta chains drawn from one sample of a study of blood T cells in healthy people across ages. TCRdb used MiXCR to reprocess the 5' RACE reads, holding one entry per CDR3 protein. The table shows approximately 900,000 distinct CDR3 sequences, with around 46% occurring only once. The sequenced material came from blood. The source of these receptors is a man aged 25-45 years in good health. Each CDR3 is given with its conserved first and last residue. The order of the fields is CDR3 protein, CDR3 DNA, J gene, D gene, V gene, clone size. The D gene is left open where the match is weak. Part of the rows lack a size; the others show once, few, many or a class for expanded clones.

CDR3 protein: CSARPPGQIVRKLFF
CDR3 DNA: TGCAGTGCTAGGCCTCCGGGACAGATCGTCAGAAAACTGTTTTTT
J gene: TRBJ1-4
D gene: TRBD1
V gene: TRBV20-1
clone size: few

CDR3 protein: CASSWGGVNNQPQHF
CDR3 DNA: TGTGCCAGCAGTTGGGGAGGAGTTAACAATCAGCCCCAGCATTTT
J gene: TRBJ1-5
D gene: NA
V gene: TRBV12-3/TRBV12-4
clone size: NA

CDR3 protein: CSFRGRGTNTGELFF
CDR3 DNA: TGCAGCTTCCGGGGCAGGGGAACGAACACCGGGGAGCTGTTTTTT
J gene: TRBJ2-2
D gene: NA
V gene: TRBV29-1
clone size: NA

CDR3 protein: CASSSKGGLTDTQYF
CDR3 DNA: TGTGCCAGCAGCTCCAAAGGGGGACTCACGGATACGCAGTATTTT
J gene: TRBJ2-3
D gene: NA
V gene: TRBV7-3
clone size: NA

CDR3 protein: CASSQGGLGYTGELFF
CDR3 DNA: TGTGCCAGCAGCCAAGGGGGGCTAGGGTACACCGGGGAGCTGTTTTTT
J gene: TRBJ2-2
D gene: NA
V gene: TRBV4-2
clone size: NA

CDR3 protein: CASSETLGELFF
CDR3 DNA: TGTGCCAGCAGCGAGACGCTCGGGGAGCTGTTTTTT
J gene: TRBJ2-2
D gene: NA
V gene: TRBV3-1
clone size: few

CDR3 protein: CASNKGQLYEQYF
CDR3 DNA: TGTGCCAGCAATAAAGGACAGCTCTACGAGCAGTACTTC
J gene: TRBJ2-7
D gene: NA
V gene: TRBV12-3/TRBV12-4
clone size: NA

CDR3 protein: CSVGSHYEQYF
CDR3 DNA: TGCAGCGTTGGCAGCCACTACGAGCAGTACTTC
J gene: TRBJ2-7
D gene: NA
V gene: TRBV29-1
clone size: NA

CDR3 protein: CSAGAPKETQYF
CDR3 DNA: TGCAGCGCCGGGGCACCCAAAGAGACCCAGTACTTC
J gene: TRBJ2-5
D gene: NA
V gene: TRBV29-1
clone size: NA

CDR3 protein: CASSEARNNEKLFF
CDR3 DNA: TGTGCCAGCAGTGAGGCCAGGAACAATGAAAAACTGTTTTTT
J gene: TRBJ1-4
D gene: NA
V gene: TRBV25-1
clone size: few

CDR3 protein: CATGGRVRPYEQYF
CDR3 DNA: TGTGCCACCGGCGGGAGGGTCAGGCCCTACGAGCAGTACTTC
J gene: TRBJ2-7
D gene: TRBD2
V gene: TRBV7-9
clone size: NA

CDR3 protein: CASHAGGQMSGEQFF
CDR3 DNA: TGTGCCAGCCACGCAGGGGGGCAAATGAGTGGTGAGCAGTTCTTC
J gene: TRBJ2-1
D gene: NA
V gene: TRBV28
clone size: few

CDR3 protein: CASSKGHRGANNSPLHF
CDR3 DNA: TGTGCCAGCAGTAAGGGACACAGGGGGGCTAATAATTCACCCCTCCACTTT
J gene: TRBJ1-6
D gene: TRBD1
V gene: TRBV28
clone size: NA

CDR3 protein: CASSILAGGSQETQYF
CDR3 DNA: TGTGCCAGCAGCATACTAGCGGGAGGATCCCAGGAGACCCAGTACTTC
J gene: TRBJ2-5
D gene: TRBD2
V gene: TRBV7-2
clone size: NA

CDR3 protein: CAIGQECNEQFF
CDR3 DNA: TGTGCCATCGGGCAGGAGTGCAATGAGCAGTTCTTC
J gene: TRBJ2-1
D gene: NA
V gene: TRBV10-3
clone size: NA

CDR3 protein: CASSPLSVSGANVLTF
CDR3 DNA: TGTGCCAGCAGCCCCTTATCTGTCTCTGGGGCCAACGTCCTGACTTTC
J gene: TRBJ2-6
D gene: NA
V gene: TRBV7-9
clone size: NA

CDR3 protein: CASRPSGSGVYEQYF
CDR3 DNA: TGTGCCAGCAGACCGAGCGGGTCTGGGGTCTACGAGCAGTACTTC
J gene: TRBJ2-7
D gene: NA
V gene: TRBV7-2
clone size: few

CDR3 protein: CASSQTNSGGDYNEQYF
CDR3 DNA: TGTGCCAGCAGCCAAACCAATAGCGGGGGGGATTACAATGAGCAGTACTTC
J gene: TRBJ2-7
D gene: TRBD2
V gene: TRBV3-1
clone size: NA

CDR3 protein: CASSQGGTGGDGYTF
CDR3 DNA: TGCGCCAGCAGCCAAGGTGGGACAGGGGGCGATGGCTACACCTTC
J gene: TRBJ1-2
D gene: TRBD1
V gene: TRBV4-1
clone size: once

CDR3 protein: CASSLASGGGYYEQYF
CDR3 DNA: TGTGCCAGCAGCTTAGCGAGTGGCGGGGGATACTACGAGCAGTACTTC
J gene: TRBJ2-7
D gene: TRBD2
V gene: TRBV7-2
clone size: few

CDR3 protein: CASSSRLDYEQYF
CDR3 DNA: TGTGCCAGCAGCTCGCGGCTGGACTACGAGCAGTACTTC
J gene: TRBJ2-7
D gene: NA
V gene: TRBV7-9
clone size: NA

CDR3 protein: CSADWDRAPYNEQFF
CDR3 DNA: TGCAGTGCTGACTGGGACAGGGCCCCCTACAATGAGCAGTTCTTC
J gene: TRBJ2-1
D gene: TRBD1
V gene: TRBV20-1
clone size: NA

CDR3 protein: CASSQEEVASAEQFF
CDR3 DNA: TGCGCCAGCAGCCAAGAGGAGGTGGCTAGCGCTGAGCAGTTCTTC
J gene: TRBJ2-1
D gene: NA
V gene: TRBV4-3
clone size: few

CDR3 protein: CASSQGGSSTDTQYF
CDR3 DNA: TGTGCCAGCAGCCAAGGGGGGTCTAGCACAGATACGCAGTATTTT
J gene: TRBJ2-3
D gene: NA
V gene: TRBV3-1
clone size: NA

CDR3 protein: CASSGGDRGYNEQFF
CDR3 DNA: TGTGCCAGCAGTGGGGGGGACAGGGGATACAATGAGCAGTTCTTC
J gene: TRBJ2-1
D gene: TRBD1
V gene: TRBV9
clone size: few

CDR3 protein: CASSFTGSHEQYF
CDR3 DNA: TGTGCCAGCAGTTTCACAGGGTCCCACGAGCAGTACTTC
J gene: TRBJ2-7
D gene: NA
V gene: TRBV27
clone size: NA

CDR3 protein: CASSQDGRQSYGYTF
CDR3 DNA: TGTGCCAGCAGCCAAGATGGGAGACAGAGCTATGGCTACACCTTC
J gene: TRBJ1-2
D gene: NA
V gene: TRBV14
clone size: NA

CDR3 protein: CASTARLTDTQYF
CDR3 DNA: TGCGCCAGCACAGCCAGACTCACAGATACGCAGTATTTT
J gene: TRBJ2-3
D gene: NA
V gene: TRBV5-1
clone size: few

CDR3 protein: CASSLRVAGGETQYF
CDR3 DNA: TGTGCCAGCAGTTTAAGGGTAGCGGGGGGGGAGACCCAGTACTTC
J gene: TRBJ2-5
D gene: TRBD2
V gene: TRBV12-3/TRBV12-4
clone size: few

CDR3 protein: CSATGTGGWEQYF
CDR3 DNA: TGCAGTGCTACCGGGACAGGGGGCTGGGAGCAGTACTTC
J gene: TRBJ2-7
D gene: TRBD1
V gene: TRBV20-1
clone size: NA

CDR3 protein: CASSFRSGRSSYEQYF
CDR3 DNA: TGTGCCAGCAGCTTTCGCTCAGGGAGGAGCTCCTACGAGCAGTACTTC
J gene: TRBJ2-7
D gene: NA
V gene: TRBV7-2
clone size: many

CDR3 protein: CASSAGAENTEAFF
CDR3 DNA: TGTGCCAGCAGCGCAGGCGCGGAAAACACTGAAGCTTTCTTT
J gene: TRBJ1-1
D gene: NA
V gene: TRBV3-1
clone size: NA

CDR3 protein: CASSFTIDTQYF
CDR3 DNA: TGTGCCAGCAGCTTCACGATAGATACGCAGTATTTT
J gene: TRBJ2-3
D gene: NA
V gene: TRBV7-9
clone size: NA

CDR3 protein: CASTSTGTYEQFF
CDR3 DNA: TGTGCCAGCACCTCAACAGGGACGTATGAGCAGTTCTTC
J gene: TRBJ2-1
D gene: NA
V gene: TRBV3-1
clone size: NA

CDR3 protein: CASKGERNEQYF
CDR3 DNA: TGTGCCTCCAAGGGGGAAAGAAACGAGCAGTACTTC
J gene: TRBJ2-7
D gene: NA
V gene: TRBV12-3/TRBV12-4
clone size: few

CDR3 protein: CASSQSGLAGNGNIQYF
CDR3 DNA: TGTGCCAGCAGCCAGTCCGGACTAGCGGGAAACGGAAACATTCAGTACTTC
J gene: TRBJ2-4
D gene: TRBD2
V gene: TRBV6-1
clone size: NA

CDR3 protein: CSVVGRAGLGGNEQYF
CDR3 DNA: TGCAGCGTTGTTGGTAGGGCAGGTCTGGGGGGCAATGAGCAGTACTTC
J gene: TRBJ2-5
D gene: NA
V gene: TRBV29-1
clone size: NA

CDR3 protein: CASSLGLGSAYEQYF
CDR3 DNA: TGTGCCAGCAGCTTAGGACTGGGGTCAGCCTACGAGCAGTACTTC
J gene: TRBJ2-7
D gene: NA
V gene: TRBV7-2
clone size: NA

CDR3 protein: CASSYRSGGGADTQYF
CDR3 DNA: TGTGCCAGCAGTTACCGAAGCGGGGGGGGGGCAGATACGCAGTATTTT
J gene: TRBJ2-3
D gene: TRBD2
V gene: TRBV6-5
clone size: NA

CDR3 protein: CATSMGGLLTYNEQYF
CDR3 DNA: TGTGCCACCAGCATGGGGGGGCTCTTAACGTACAATGAGCAGTACTTC
J gene: TRBJ2-5
D gene: NA
V gene: TRBV15
clone size: NA

CDR3 protein: CASSSLRRASYNEQFF
CDR3 DNA: TGTGCCAGCAGCTCCTTACGCAGAGCCTCCTACAATGAGCAGTTCTTC
J gene: TRBJ2-1
D gene: NA
V gene: TRBV7-2
clone size: few

CDR3 protein: CASGRDASTDTQYF
CDR3 DNA: TGTGCCAGCGGCCGGGACGCTAGCACAGATACGCAGTATTTT
J gene: TRBJ2-3
D gene: NA
V gene: TRBV7-6
clone size: NA

CDR3 protein: CASSQDQSGGEKLFF
CDR3 DNA: TGCGCCAGCAGCCAAGATCAATCAGGGGGGGAAAAACTGTTTTTT
J gene: TRBJ1-4
D gene: TRBD1
V gene: TRBV4-1
clone size: few

CDR3 protein: CSVQDRGARGQPQHF
CDR3 DNA: TGCAGTGTGCAGGACAGGGGCGCTAGGGGTCAGCCCCAGCATTTT
J gene: TRBJ1-5
D gene: TRBD1
V gene: TRBV20-1
clone size: NA

CDR3 protein: CASSLQAGNPETQYF
CDR3 DNA: TGTGCTAGCAGCTTACAGGCGGGGAATCCAGAGACCCAGTACTTC
J gene: TRBJ2-5
D gene: NA
V gene: TRBV7-7
clone size: NA

CDR3 protein: CASSISDTRQPQHF
CDR3 DNA: TGTGCCAGCAGTATATCGGACACACGTCAGCCCCAGCATTTT
J gene: TRBJ1-5
D gene: NA
V gene: TRBV6-1
clone size: NA

CDR3 protein: CASSLTGTVNSPLHF
CDR3 DNA: TGCGCCAGCAGCCTAACCGGGACCGTGAATTCACCCCTCCACTTT
J gene: TRBJ1-6
D gene: NA
V gene: TRBV5-1
clone size: NA

CDR3 protein: CASSLALTGTSYEQYF
CDR3 DNA: TGTGCCAGCAGCTTAGCGTTAACCGGGACTAGCTACGAGCAGTACTTC
J gene: TRBJ2-7
D gene: TRBD2
V gene: TRBV7-9
clone size: NA

CDR3 protein: CASSYEGGRQPQHF
CDR3 DNA: TGTGCCAGCAGTTACGAGGGGGGCCGTCAGCCCCAGCATTTT
J gene: TRBJ1-5
D gene: NA
V gene: TRBV6-6
clone size: few

CDR3 protein: CASSPSWGAYGDTQYF
CDR3 DNA: TGTGCCAGCTCACCCTCATGGGGGGCATATGGAGATACGCAGTATTTT
J gene: TRBJ2-3
D gene: NA
V gene: TRBV18
clone size: NA

CDR3 protein: CASSLEVGHSNQPQHF
CDR3 DNA: TGTGCCAGCAGCTTAGAGGTTGGGCATAGCAATCAGCCCCAGCATTTT
J gene: TRBJ1-5
D gene: NA
V gene: TRBV7-8
clone size: few

CDR3 protein: CASSPRDWTKETQYF
CDR3 DNA: TGTGCCAGCAGCCCCCGGGACTGGACGAAAGAGACCCAGTACTTC
J gene: TRBJ2-5
D gene: NA
V gene: TRBV3-1
clone size: NA

CDR3 protein: CASSLLAGGPQSGANVLTF
CDR3 DNA: TGTGCCAGCAGCTTGCTAGCGGGGGGGCCTCAGTCTGGGGCCAACGTCCTGACTTTC
J gene: TRBJ2-6
D gene: TRBD2
V gene: TRBV5-5
clone size: NA

CDR3 protein: CSARAPGDTQYF
CDR3 DNA: TGCAGTGCTAGAGCGCCGGGGGATACGCAGTATTTT
J gene: TRBJ2-3
D gene: NA
V gene: TRBV20-1
clone size: NA

CDR3 protein: CASSDSRDRAHYGYTF
CDR3 DNA: TGTGCCAGCAGCGATTCGAGGGACAGGGCTCACTATGGCTACACCTTC
J gene: TRBJ1-2
D gene: TRBD1
V gene: TRBV9
clone size: few

CDR3 protein: CSARWGRRRGNSPLHF
CDR3 DNA: TGCAGTGCTAGATGGGGTAGGCGTCGGGGTAATTCACCCCTCCACTTT
J gene: TRBJ1-6
D gene: NA
V gene: TRBV20-1
clone size: NA

CDR3 protein: CSVERDRDHEQYF
CDR3 DNA: TGCAGCGTCGAACGGGACAGGGACCACGAGCAGTACTTC
J gene: TRBJ2-7
D gene: TRBD1
V gene: TRBV29-1
clone size: NA